This T cell receptor beta chain was found in a study of cytomegalovirus exposure and HLA in healthy donors (dated by TCRdb to 2016 to 2017). Regarding the complete study: An earlier analysis of approximately 640 of the donors reported 250 to 300 Gb of sequence data and some 100 million unique TCR beta sequences from about 179 million T cells. About 300 gigabases of sequencing data and roughly 80 million unique TCR sequences made up an early release that covered 500 to 650 HLA-typed donors. Among the roughly 430 genotyped donors, under 90% belonged to the genetic ancestry cluster associated with self-reported Caucasian donors. The aim of the study was to test whether cataloging public T cell receptors could identify signatures of past pathogen exposure. The T cell repertoires of some 670 subjects were profiled by immunosequencing and related to cytomegalovirus serostatus. A separate validation cohort of over 95 different subjects was used in addition to the roughly 720-subject first cohort. The study combined high-throughput TCR immunosequencing, statistical association of individual TCRs with disease status, and machine learning to predict cytomegalovirus infection status. A later analysis re-analyzed previously published TCR beta repertoires from 666 donors and added high-resolution HLA genotyping to study TCR occurrence patterns. Rather than using new phenotypic data, the later analysis identified candidate immune exposures from TCR beta sequences and from how often those sequences occurred across donors. To decide whether each TCR beta V gene segment behaved as functional or pseudogenic, an earlier analysis of fewer than 750 of the donors relied on high-throughput TCR beta sequencing. Donor age, sex, ethnicity and CMV serostatus were compiled alongside the repertoire data. In a later genetic analysis, genome-wide SNP genotypes for about 55% of the roughly 700 donors were used, and that subset was treated as a discovery cohort. All discovery cohort repertoires had been generated using a single sequencing platform. HLA typing included class I and class II loci at four-digit resolution. The number of typed donors differed by locus: about 620-640 for A, B, C, DRB1 and DQB1; 500 to 550 for DQA1; 606 for DPA1; and approximately 450 for DPB1. Four to six DR-DQ haplotypes were handled as single units for association and clustering, since linkage in the cohort was strong. Across 398 genotyped donors of the cohort, an average of about 200,000 unique TCR beta nucleotide sequences per donor were sequenced, and roughly a sixth of those sequences were non-productive.

Broader findings and caveats from the paper: When HLA alleles, especially DR and DQ, strongly co-occurred, TCR associations were difficult to assign to individual alleles. The sequencing pipeline was judged likely to have produced a cluster of highly shared sequence variants as a technical artifact. A further reported finding was that TCR beta sequences accurately predicted the HLA-A and HLA-B alleles for most subjects in the first cohort. Linkage disequilibrium might explain the correlated functional status among segregating V segments, but an unknown experimental factor could not be excluded. According to a later analysis, most CMV-associated TCR beta chains appeared to be HLA-restricted, and the HLA associations seemed to be driven largely by CMV exposure. It was suggested by the authors that the approach could potentially be generalized to other disease states and immunological phenotypes. For the cohort, immune exposure information was limited to CMV serostatus. A few of the identified cytomegalovirus-associated TCR beta chains were confirmed in vitro to be specific for cytomegalovirus antigens. Because counts were too low, roughly 16 rarely observed V segments, including chromosome 9 orphons, were excluded from the earlier analysis of about 500 of the donors. Presence/absence analyses assumed roughly uniform sequencing depth across donors, an assumption that may not hold. In both the original and validation cohorts, the classifier was reported to diagnose cytomegalovirus status with high specificity and sensitivity. In a later analysis, HLA-associated TCR beta chains were found to be more clonally expanded and to have lower generation probabilities than equally common non-associated chains. In this cohort, only TCR beta chains were sequenced, and detectable features were limited by the absence of alpha or paired-chain data. According to a later genetic analysis, donors in an Asian-associated ancestry cluster had fewer N-insertions in productive TCRs than the roughly 660-donor mean. A later genetic analysis associated a missense DCLRE1C variant with V-gene and J-gene trimming of TCR beta chains, and an independent cohort replicated the association. Most TCR sequences were seen in very few donors, while some public TCRs were found in many individuals. Some IMGT-functional V segments, including TRBV6-2 and TRBV6-3, could not be told apart with the 87-base-pair reads, so those segments were excluded. A total of 150 to 200 TCR beta chains were listed by the study as associated with cytomegalovirus. In a later analysis, some 17,000 TCR beta sequences were associated with specific HLA alleles at a false discovery rate of 0.05. A later analysis found that TCR association rates varied across HLA loci, with DRB1 alleles showing the most associated TCRs and HLA-C alleles the fewest. An earlier analysis of approximately 500 of the donors showed that most TCR beta V segments appeared in productive rearrangements either about 90% or about 30% of the time, which broadly matched IMGT annotations. A later analysis reported that several top co-occurrence clusters appeared linked to parvovirus B19, influenza, CMV and Epstein-Barr virus. Because some donors lacked HLA typing at each locus, the association tests relied only on the typed subset.

The library was obtained by the immunoSEQ multiplex PCR assay. The multiplex PCR relied on a mix of 60 forward primers for TCR Vbeta segments and 13 reverse primers for TCR Jbeta segments. Amplification of the CDR3 region of rearranged TCR beta genes was performed with a multiplex PCR assay on genomic DNA. The Illumina HiSeq System was used to sequence the amplified TCR beta libraries as 87-base-pair reads. Per the authors' processing: A later analysis tallied around 87 million unique TCR beta chains across the 666 repertoires, and approximately 12 million of those chains were shared by two or more donors. A nearest-neighbor algorithm error-corrected the raw reads and collapsed the reads into unique sequences, merging closely related sequences to remove PCR and sequencing errors. CDR3 sequences were aligned to IMGT reference sequences to assign V, D and J gene segments. For a sequence to be retained, at least a six-nucleotide match to both a V gene segment and a J gene segment was required. Rearrangements were called productive when the CDR3 lacked stop codons and stayed in frame with V and J; all others were non-productive. CDR3 was defined according to IMGT convention as the region running from the second conserved V-encoded cysteine to the conserved J-encoded phenylalanine. The earlier analysis of 587 of the donors excluded sequences that lacked an unambiguous match to a single V gene segment. An earlier analysis of 450 to 650 of the donors called V segments functional above 56.7% productive rearrangements and segregating when the between-donor standard deviation exceeded 5%. A statistical classification framework was built for diagnosing cytomegalovirus status from the catalog of TCR beta chain sequences. In a later analysis, V and J genes were assigned by comparing TCR nucleotide sequences against IMGT/GENE-DB human TR gene sequences. In a later analysis, CDR3 sequences and most-parsimonious VDJ recombination scenarios were assigned using the TCRdist pipeline. In a later analysis, every TCR beta chain was defined by the combination of its CDR3 amino acid sequence and its V-gene family, and reads without a unique V-gene family were dropped. In a later analysis, 550 to 650 highly shared, low-generation-probability nucleotide sequences were removed to address suspected cross-contamination and a sequencing artifact. In a later analysis, a clonal expansion index for each public chain was calculated from normalized within-repertoire ranks of inferred template counts. Generation probabilities in a later analysis came from a VDJ recombination model fitted to out-of-frame rearrangements, and those results were checked against IGoR. A later analysis scored TCR-TCR, TCR-HLA and TCR-CMV co-occurrence with hypergeometric tests, applying a repertoire-size bias correction to TCR pairs. In a later analysis, false discovery rates were estimated by permuting HLA or CMV assignments 20 times. A later analysis grouped co-occurring TCRs with DBSCAN, adding TCRdist sequence similarity when clustering within HLA-allele-positive subsets. Repertoires with fewer than 30,000 or more than 120,000 public chains were left out of co-occurrence clustering, as were roughly five repertoires with anomalous nucleotide sharing. Not all clones reach the TCRdb copy of this immuneACCESS table, which keeps in-frame sequences only. Checked studies attribute under half of the gap to unresolved V genes and leave the rest unexplained. From that table come the V and J calls and clone size; the DNA was used to work out D and trimming. The sample table lists 160,000 or so clones, approximately 81% of them with a count of one. The ten biggest clones cover around 6.7% of the sample.

Points on this clone: Its antigen specificity is not known. Per-nucleotide qualities are absent, and no much larger clonotype sits a single base away.

Trimming removed 0 bases from V and 4 bases from J; the gene matches leave 13 bases unexplained. The CDR3 numbers 18 residues from cysteine through phenylalanine. Just the 54-base CDR3 DNA is kept, in frame starting at base 1. CDR1 and CDR2 are read off the germline V gene as SGDLS and YYNGEE. The cohort comprised around 700 healthy bone marrow donors. At the time of sampling, all cohort members were nominally healthy, though unrecorded immune exposures were likely present. The donor was CMV seropositive and belonged to the group of 250 to 300 seropositive cohort members. A peripheral blood sample was provided by each donor, and peripheral blood mononuclear cells were used for TCR beta sequencing. Genomic DNA extraction from the blood cell samples was performed with the Qiagen DNeasy Blood Extraction Kit.

The sample taken for sequencing was PBMCs. The TCR sequence derives from a woman aged 25 to 39 in good health and CMV-seropositive. This sequence uses TRBV9 and TRBJ2-5, and 9 junction bases match TRBD2. CDR3 region: CASSVDPVWRGGAETQYF. In nucleotide form, the sequence is TGTGCCAGCAGCGTAGACCCCGTCTGGCGGGGGGGAGCAGAGACCCAGTACTTC.